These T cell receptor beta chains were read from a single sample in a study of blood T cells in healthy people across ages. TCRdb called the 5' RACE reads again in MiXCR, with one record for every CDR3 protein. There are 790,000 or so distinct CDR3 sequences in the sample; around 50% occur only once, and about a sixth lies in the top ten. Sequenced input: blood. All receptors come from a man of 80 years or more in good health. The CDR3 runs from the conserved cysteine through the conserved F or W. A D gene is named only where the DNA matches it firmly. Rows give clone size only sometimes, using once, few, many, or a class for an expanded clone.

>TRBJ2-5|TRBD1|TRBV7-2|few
TGTGCCAGCGGACAGGGTTGGGGGGAGACCCAGTACTTC
CASGQGWGETQYF
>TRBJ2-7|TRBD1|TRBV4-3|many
TGCGCCAGCAGCCAAGCGGACAGGGGGCTGTCCGAGCAGTACTTC
CASSQADRGLSEQYF
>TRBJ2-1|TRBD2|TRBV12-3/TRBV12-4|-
TGTGCCAGCAGTTTAAACTTCGGGCTAGCGGGAGTTAATGAGCAGTTCTTC
CASSLNFGLAGVNEQFF
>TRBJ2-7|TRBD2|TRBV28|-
TGTGCCAGCAGTTTGGGGACTACCCTCTGGGACGAGCAGTACTTC
CASSLGTTLWDEQYF
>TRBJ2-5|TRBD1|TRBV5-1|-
TGCGCCAGCAGCTACACAAGCAGGGGGATCCAAGAGACCCAGTACTTC
CASSYTSRGIQETQYF
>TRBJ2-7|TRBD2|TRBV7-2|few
TGTGCCAGCAGCTTATCGGGAGGTCTCTCCTACGAGCAGTACTTC
CASSLSGGLSYEQYF
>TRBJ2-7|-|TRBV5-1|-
TGCGCCATCAGCTTACAGAGTTACGAGCAGTACTTC
CAISLQSYEQYF
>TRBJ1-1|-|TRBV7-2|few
TGTGCCAGCAGCTTAGGTAACCAACGGTACACTGAAGCTTTCTTT
CASSLGNQRYTEAFF
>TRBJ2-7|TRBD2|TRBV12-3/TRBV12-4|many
TGTGCCAGCAGCCTGGGACTAGCGGGTTCCTACGAGCAGTACTTC
CASSLGLAGSYEQYF
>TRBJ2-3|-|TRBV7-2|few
TGTGCCAGCAGAGGGACCAACACAGATACGCAGTATTTT
CASRGTNTDTQYF
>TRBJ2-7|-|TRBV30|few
TGTGCCTGGAGGTGGAAGCGAGACTACGAGCAGTACTTC
CAWRWKRDYEQYF
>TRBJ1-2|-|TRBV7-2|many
TGTGCCAGCAGCTTAGGAACGGGGGCAGAAGGTGGCTACACCTTC
CASSLGTGAEGGYTF
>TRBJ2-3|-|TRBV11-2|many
TGTGCCAGCAGCTTAGTTTCTAGCATCACAGATACGCAGTATTTT
CASSLVSSITDTQYF
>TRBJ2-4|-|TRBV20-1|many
TGCAGTGCCTACCTGGGAGCAAGCATTCAGTACTTC
CSAYLGASIQYF
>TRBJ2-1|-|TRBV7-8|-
TGTGCCAGCAGCTTATTCGCTTACTCCTACAATGAGCAGTTCTTC
CASSLFAYSYNEQFF
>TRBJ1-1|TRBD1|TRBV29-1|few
TGCAGCGTTGTAGGGGGTACAGGGGACACTGAAGCTTTCTTT
CSVVGGTGDTEAFF
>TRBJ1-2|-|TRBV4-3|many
TGCGCCAGCAGCCAAGATACAGGAGGGAGATATGGCTACACCTTC
CASSQDTGGRYGYTF
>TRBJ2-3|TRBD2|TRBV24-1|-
TGTGCCACCAGTGATCAATCGGGACTAGCGGACACAGATACGCAGTATTTT
CATSDQSGLADTDTQYF
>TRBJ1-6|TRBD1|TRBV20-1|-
TGCAGTGCTAGTCCCCGGACAGGGTTCGGAAATTCACCCCTCCACTTT
CSASPRTGFGNSPLHF
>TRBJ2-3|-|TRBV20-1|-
TGCAGTGCTGTCCACGAATATAGCACAGATACGCAGTATTTT
CSAVHEYSTDTQYF
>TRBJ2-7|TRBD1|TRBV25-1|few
TGTGCCAGCGAATCCGGGACAGGTCCTTACGAGCAGTACTTC
CASESGTGPYEQYF
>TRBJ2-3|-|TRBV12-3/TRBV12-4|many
TGTGCCAGCAGTCTTTCTTCTGCCCCCACAGATACGCAGTATTTT
CASSLSSAPTDTQYF
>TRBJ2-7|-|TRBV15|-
TGTGCCACCAGCAGAGCCCAAATCGGCGGAGCCTCCTACGAGCAGTACTTC
CATSRAQIGGASYEQYF
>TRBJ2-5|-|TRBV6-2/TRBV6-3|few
TGTGCCAGCAGTTACTCGGACACCCGGCTGGGAGAGACCCAGTACTTC
CASSYSDTRLGETQYF
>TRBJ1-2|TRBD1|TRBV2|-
TGTGCCAGCACGAGGGACAGGGGGGATGGCTACACCTTC
CASTRDRGDGYTF
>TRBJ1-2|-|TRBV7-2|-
TGTGCCAGCAGCGCCACCCGGGACGGCCGCTACGGCTACACCTTC
CASSATRDGRYGYTF
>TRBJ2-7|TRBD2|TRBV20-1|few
TGCAGTGCTAGGATTAGCGGGAAAATTTACGAGCAGTACTTC
CSARISGKIYEQYF
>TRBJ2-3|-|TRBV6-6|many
TGTGCCAGCAGTCCGTTGGGGGAGAAAGATACGCAGTATTTT
CASSPLGEKDTQYF
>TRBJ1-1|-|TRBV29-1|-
TGCAGCGTTGGCCAGGGGAGGCTCACTGAAGCTTTCTTT
CSVGQGRLTEAFF
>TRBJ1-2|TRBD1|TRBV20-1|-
TGCAGTGCTAGAGTCCAGGGGGCGCCCGGTGGCTACACCTTC
CSARVQGAPGGYTF
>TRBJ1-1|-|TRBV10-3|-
TGTGCCATCAGTGTCGATTTGGGGGGCCGGACTGAAGCTTTCTTT
CAISVDLGGRTEAFF
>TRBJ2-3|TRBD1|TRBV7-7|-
TGTGCTAGCAGCTTCGGGACAGGGGAAGATACGCAGTATTTT
CASSFGTGEDTQYF
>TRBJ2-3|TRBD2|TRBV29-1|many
TGCAGCGTTGAGTGGGCTAGCGGGAGCGGCGGTCCTGATACGCAGTATTTT
CSVEWASGSGGPDTQYF
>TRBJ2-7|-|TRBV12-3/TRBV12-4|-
TGTGCCAGCAGTTTTTGGCGGGGTGTCAATGAGCAGTACTTC
CASSFWRGVNEQYF
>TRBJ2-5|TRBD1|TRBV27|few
TGTGCCAGCAAGGACAGGGCGGAGACCCAGTACTTC
CASKDRAETQYF
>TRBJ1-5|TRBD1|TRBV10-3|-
TGTGCCATCAGGGCAGACAGGGGGAATCAGCCCCAGCATTTT
CAIRADRGNQPQHF
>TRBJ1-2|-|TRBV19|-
TGTGCCAGTAGTATAAAGACGAGAAACTATGGCTACACCTTC
CASSIKTRNYGYTF